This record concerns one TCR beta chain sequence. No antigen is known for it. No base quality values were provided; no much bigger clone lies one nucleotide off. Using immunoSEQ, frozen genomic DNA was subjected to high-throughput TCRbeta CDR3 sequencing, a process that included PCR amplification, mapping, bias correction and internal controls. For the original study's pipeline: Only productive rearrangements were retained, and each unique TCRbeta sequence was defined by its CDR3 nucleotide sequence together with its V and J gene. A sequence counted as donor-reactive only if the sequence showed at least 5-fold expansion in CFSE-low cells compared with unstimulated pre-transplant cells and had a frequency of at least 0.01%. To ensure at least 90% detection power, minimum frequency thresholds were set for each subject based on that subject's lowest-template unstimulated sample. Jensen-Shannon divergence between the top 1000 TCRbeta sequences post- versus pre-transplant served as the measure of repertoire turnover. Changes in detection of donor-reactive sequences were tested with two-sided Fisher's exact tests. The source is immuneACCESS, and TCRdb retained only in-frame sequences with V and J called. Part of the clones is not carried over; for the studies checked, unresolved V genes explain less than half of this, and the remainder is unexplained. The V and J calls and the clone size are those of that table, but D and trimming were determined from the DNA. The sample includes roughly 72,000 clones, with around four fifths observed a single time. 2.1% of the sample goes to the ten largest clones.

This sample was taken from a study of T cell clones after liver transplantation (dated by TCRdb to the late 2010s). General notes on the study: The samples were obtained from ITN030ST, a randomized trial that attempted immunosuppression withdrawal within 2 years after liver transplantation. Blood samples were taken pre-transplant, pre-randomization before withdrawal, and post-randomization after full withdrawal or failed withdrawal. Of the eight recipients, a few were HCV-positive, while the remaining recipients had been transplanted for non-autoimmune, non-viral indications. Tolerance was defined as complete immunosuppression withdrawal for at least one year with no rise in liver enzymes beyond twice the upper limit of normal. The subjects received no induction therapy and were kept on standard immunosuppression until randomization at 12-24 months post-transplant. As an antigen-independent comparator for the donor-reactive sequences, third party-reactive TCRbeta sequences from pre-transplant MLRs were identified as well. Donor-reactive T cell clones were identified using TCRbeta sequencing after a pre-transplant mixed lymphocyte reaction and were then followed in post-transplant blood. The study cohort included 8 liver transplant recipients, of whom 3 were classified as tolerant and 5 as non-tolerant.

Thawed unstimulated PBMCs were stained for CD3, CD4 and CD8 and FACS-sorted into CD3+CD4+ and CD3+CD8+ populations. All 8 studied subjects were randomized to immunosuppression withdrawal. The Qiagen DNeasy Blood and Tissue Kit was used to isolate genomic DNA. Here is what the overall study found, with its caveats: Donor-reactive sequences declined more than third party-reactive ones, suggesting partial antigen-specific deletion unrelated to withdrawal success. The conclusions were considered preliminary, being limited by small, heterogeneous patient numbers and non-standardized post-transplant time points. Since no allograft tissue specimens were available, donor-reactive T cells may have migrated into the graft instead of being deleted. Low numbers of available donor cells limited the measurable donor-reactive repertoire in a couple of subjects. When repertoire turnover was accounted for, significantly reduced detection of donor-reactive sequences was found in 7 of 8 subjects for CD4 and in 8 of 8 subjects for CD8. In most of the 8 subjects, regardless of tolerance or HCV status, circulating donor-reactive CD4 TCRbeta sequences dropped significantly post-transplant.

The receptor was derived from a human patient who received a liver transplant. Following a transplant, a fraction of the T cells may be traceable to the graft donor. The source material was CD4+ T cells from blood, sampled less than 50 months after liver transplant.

For the CDR3, the sequence is CAITPQVGVARNEQFF. The DNA is as follows: TGTGCCATCACCCCTCAGGTTGGAGTGGCTAGGAATGAGCAGTTCTTC. The V gene is TRBV10-3 and the J gene is TRBJ2-1; no D gene is confidently identified. Deletion took 7 bases off V and 7 bases off J, with a span of 23 bases between the germline ends. The CDR3 runs 16 residues from the cysteine to the phenylalanine. Only the CDR3 part of the read is kept: 48 bases, read in frame from the first base. In the germline V gene, CDR1 corresponds to ENHRY and CDR2 to SYGVKD.